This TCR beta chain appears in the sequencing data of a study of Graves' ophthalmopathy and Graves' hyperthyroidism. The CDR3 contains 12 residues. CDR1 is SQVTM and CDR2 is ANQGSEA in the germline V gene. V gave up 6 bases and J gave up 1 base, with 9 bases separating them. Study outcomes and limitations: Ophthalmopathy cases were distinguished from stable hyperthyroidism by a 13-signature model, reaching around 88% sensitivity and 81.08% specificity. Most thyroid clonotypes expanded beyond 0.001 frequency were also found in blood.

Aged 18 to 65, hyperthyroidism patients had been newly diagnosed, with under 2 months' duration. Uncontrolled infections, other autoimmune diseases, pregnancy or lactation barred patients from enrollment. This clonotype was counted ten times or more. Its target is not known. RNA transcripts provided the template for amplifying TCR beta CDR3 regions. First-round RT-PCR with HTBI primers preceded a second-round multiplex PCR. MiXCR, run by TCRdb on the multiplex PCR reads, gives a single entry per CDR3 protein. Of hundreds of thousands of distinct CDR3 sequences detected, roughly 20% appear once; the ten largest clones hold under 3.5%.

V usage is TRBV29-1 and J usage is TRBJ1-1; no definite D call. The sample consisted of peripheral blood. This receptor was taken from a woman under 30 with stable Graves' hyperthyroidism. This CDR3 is CSVPLSNTEAFF. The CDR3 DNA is TGCAGCGTACCCCTTTCGAACACTGAAGCTTTCTTT.